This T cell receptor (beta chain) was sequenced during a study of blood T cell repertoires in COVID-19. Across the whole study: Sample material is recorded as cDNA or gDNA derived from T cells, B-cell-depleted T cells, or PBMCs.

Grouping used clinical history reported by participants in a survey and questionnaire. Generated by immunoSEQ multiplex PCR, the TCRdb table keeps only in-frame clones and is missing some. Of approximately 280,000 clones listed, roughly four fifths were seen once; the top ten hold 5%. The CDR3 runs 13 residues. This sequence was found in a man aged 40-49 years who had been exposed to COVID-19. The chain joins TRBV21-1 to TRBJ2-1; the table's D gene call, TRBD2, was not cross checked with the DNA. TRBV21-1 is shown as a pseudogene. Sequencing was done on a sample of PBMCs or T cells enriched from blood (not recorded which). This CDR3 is CASSKRGSGEQFF. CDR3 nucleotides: TGTGCCAGCAGCAAAAGGGGTAGCGGCGAGCAGTTCTTC.